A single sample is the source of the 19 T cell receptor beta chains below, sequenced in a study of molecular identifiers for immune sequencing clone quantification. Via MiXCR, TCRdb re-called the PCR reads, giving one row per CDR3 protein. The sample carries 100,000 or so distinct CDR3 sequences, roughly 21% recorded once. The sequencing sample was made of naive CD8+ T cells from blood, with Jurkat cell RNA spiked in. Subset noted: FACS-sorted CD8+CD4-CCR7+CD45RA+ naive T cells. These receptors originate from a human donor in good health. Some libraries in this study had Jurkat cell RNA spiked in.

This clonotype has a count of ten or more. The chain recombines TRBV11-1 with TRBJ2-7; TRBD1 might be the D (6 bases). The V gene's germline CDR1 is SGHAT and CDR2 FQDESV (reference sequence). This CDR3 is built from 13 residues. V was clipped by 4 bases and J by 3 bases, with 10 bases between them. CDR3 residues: CASSSSQGYEQYF. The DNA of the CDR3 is TGTGCCAGCAGCTCGTCACAGGGCTACGAGCAGTACTTC.

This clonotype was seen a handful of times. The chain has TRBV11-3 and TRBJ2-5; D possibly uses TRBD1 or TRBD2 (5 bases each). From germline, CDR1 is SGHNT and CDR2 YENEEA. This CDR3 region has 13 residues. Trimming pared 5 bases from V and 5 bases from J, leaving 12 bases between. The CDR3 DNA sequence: TGTGCCAGCAGCCCTGGGACCTCGGAGACCCAGTACTTC. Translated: CASSPGTSETQYF.

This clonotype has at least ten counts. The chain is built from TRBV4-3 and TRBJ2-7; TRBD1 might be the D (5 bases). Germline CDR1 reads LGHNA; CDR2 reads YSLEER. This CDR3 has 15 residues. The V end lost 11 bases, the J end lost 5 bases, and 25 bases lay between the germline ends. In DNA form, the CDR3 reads TGCGCCGTCCCGGTCGCCCAGGGCGTTCGCCACGAGCAGTACTTC. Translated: CAVPVAQGVRHEQYF.

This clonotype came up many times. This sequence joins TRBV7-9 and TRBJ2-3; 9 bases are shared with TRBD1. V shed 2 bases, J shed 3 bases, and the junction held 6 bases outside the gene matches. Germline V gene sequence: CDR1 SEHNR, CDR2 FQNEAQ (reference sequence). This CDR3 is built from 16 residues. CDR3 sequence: CASSLTRTGVTDTQYF. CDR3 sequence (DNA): TGTGCCAGCAGCTTAACGAGGACAGGGGTGACAGATACGCAGTATTTT.

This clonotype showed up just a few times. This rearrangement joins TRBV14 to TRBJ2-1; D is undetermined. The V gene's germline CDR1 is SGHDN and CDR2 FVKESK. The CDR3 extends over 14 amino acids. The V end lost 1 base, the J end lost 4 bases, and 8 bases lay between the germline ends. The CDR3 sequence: CASSQVSTYNEQFF. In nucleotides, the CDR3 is TGTGCCAGCAGCCAAGTTTCAACGTACAATGAGCAGTTCTTC.

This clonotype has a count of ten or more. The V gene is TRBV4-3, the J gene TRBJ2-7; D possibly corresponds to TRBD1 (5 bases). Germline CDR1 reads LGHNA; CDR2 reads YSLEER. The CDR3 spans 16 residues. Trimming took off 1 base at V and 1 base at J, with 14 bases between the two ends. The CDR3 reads CASSQADSSGSYEQYF. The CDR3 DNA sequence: TGCGCCAGCAGCCAAGCCGACAGCTCCGGATCCTACGAGCAGTACTTC.

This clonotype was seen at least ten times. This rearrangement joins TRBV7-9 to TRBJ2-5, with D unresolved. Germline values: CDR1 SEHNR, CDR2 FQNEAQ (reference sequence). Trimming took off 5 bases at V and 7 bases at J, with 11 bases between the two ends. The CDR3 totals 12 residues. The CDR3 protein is CASSPEGGTQYF. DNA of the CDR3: TGTGCCAGCAGCCCCGAAGGCGGGACCCAGTACTTC.

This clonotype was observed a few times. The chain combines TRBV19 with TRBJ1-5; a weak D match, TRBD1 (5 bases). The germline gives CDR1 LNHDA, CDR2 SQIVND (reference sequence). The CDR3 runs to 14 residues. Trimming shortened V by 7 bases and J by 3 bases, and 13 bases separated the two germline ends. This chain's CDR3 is CASTGQGFNQPQHF. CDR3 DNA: TGTGCCAGTACGGGGCAGGGCTTCAATCAGCCCCAGCATTTT.

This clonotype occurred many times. The CDR3 reads CASGLHGAEQYF. The CDR3 DNA is TGTGCTAGTGGTTTGCATGGGGCCGAGCAGTACTTC. The chain is built from TRBV12-5 and TRBJ2-7; tentative D call: TRBD1 (5 bases). The germline V gene encodes CDR1 LGHNT and CDR2 FRNRAP. The length of the CDR3 is 12 residues. Between the trimmed V and J ends, which lost 2 bases and 6 bases, there was a span of 8 bases. The full variable domain, its missing parts supplied by reference TRBV12-5 and TRBJ2-7, is DARVTQTPRHKVTEMGQEVTMRCQPILGHNTVFWYRQTMMQGLELLAYFRNRAPLDDSGMPKDRFSAEMPDATLATLKIQPSEPRDSAVYFCASGLHGAEQYFGPGTRLTVT.

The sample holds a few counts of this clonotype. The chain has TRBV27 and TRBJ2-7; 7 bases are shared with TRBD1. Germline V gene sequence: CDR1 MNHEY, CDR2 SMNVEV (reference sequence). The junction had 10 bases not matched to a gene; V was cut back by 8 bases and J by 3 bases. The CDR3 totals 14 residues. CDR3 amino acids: CASSGISGGYEQYF. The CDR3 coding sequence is TGTGCCAGCTCCGGGATCTCAGGGGGCTACGAGCAGTACTTC.

As DNA, the CDR3 is TGCGCCAGCAGCCAAGAGGGGGGCCCGAGCACCGGGGAGCTGTTTTTT. Residues: CASSQEGGPSTGELFF. This chain joins TRBV4-3 and TRBJ2-2, with D perhaps TRBD1 or TRBD2 (6 bases each). There are 16 residues in the CDR3. Germline assignment: CDR1 LGHNA and CDR2 YSLEER. The germline V and J ends were trimmed by 0 bases and 4 bases, with 12 bases remaining between them.

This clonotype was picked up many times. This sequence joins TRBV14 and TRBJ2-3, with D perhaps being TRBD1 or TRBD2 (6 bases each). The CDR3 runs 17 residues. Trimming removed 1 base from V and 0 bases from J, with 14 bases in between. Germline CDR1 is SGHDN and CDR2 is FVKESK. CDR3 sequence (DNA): TGTGCCAGCAGCCAAGTGGCGGGACACTCTAGCACAGATACGCAGTATTTT. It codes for CASSQVAGHSSTDTQYF.

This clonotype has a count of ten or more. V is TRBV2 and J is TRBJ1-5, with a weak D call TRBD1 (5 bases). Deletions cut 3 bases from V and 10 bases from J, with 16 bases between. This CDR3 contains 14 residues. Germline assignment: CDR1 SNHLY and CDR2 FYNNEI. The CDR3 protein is CASSDDRGISPQHF. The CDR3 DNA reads TGTGCCAGCAGTGATGACAGAGGGATCAGCCCCCAGCATTTT.

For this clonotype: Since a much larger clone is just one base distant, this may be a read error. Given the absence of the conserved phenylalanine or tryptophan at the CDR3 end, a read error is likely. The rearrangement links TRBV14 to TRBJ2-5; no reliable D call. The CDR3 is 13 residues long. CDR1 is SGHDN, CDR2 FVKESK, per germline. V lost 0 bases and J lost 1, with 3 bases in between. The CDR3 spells CASSQELQETQYL. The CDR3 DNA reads TGTGCCAGCAGCCAAGAGCTCCAAGAGACCCAGTACCTC.

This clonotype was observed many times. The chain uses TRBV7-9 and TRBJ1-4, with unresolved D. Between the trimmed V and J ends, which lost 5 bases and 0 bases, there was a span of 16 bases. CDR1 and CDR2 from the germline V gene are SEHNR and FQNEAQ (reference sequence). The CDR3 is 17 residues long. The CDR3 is CASSPHPQKPTNEKLFF. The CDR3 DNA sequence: TGTGCCAGCAGCCCCCACCCCCAGAAACCAACTAATGAAAAACTGTTTTTT.

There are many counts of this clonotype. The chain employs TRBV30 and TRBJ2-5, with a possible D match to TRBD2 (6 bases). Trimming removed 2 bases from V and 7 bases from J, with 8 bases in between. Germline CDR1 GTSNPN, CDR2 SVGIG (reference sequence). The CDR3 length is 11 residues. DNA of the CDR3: TGTGCCTGGAGTATGGAGGGGACCCAGTACTTC. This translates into CAWSMEGTQYF.

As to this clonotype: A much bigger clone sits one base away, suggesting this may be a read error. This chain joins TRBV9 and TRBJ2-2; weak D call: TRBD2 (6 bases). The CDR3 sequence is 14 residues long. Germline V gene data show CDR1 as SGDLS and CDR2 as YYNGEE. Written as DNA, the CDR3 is TGTGCCAGCAGCGTAGTATCGGGTTCCGGGGGGCTGTTTTTT. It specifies CASSVVSGSGGLFF.

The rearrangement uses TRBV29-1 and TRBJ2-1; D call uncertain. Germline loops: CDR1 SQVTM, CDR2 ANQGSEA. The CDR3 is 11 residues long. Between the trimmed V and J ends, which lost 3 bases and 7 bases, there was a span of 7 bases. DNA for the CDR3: TGCAGCGTTGATGGGTTGAATGAGCAGTTCTTC. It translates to CSVDGLNEQFF.

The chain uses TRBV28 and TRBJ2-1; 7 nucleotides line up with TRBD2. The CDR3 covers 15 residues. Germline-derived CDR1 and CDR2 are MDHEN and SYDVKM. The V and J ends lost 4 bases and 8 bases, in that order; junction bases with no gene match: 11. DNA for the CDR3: TGTGCCAGCAGTTCCCCTTGGCCTAGCGGCCATGAGCAGTTCTTC. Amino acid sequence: CASSSPWPSGHEQFF.